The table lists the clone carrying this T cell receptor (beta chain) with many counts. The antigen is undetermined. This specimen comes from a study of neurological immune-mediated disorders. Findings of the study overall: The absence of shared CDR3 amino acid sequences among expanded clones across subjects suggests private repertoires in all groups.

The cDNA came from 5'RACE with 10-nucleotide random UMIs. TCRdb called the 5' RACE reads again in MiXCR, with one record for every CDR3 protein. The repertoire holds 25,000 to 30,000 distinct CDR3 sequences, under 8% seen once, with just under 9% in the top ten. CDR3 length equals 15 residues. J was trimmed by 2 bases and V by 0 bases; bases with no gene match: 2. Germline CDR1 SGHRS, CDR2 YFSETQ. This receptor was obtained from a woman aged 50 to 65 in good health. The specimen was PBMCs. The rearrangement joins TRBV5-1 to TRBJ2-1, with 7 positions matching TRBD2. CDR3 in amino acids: CASSLDGTTYNEQFF. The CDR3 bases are TGCGCCAGCAGCTTGGACGGGACTACCTACAATGAGCAGTTCTTC.